The 18 T cell receptor beta chains below were found in one sample sequenced in a study of monozygotic twins with inflammatory bowel disease. TCRdb reprocessed the 5' RACE reads, with one entry per CDR3 protein and no DNA. Seen in this sample are 150,000 or so distinct CDR3 sequences; the ten most common clones hold less than 7.5%. The sequenced material came from blood. Source of these receptors: a human donor with ulcerative colitis or Crohn's disease, or a healthy co-twin of an affected twin (not recorded which).

This sequence joins TRBV11-3 and TRBJ2-1. Germline V lookup: CDR1 SGHNT, CDR2 YENEEA. The CDR3 runs 13 residues. The CDR3 loop is CASSFDRYNEQFF.

The CDR3 is CASSPNSGGDYNEQFF. The chain uses TRBV7-3 and TRBJ2-1; the TCRdb D gene call, TRBD2, has no DNA to confirm it. Germline V gives CDR1 SGHTA, CDR2 FQGTGA. The CDR3 has 16 residues.

The chain uses TRBV29-1 and TRBJ2-7. The CDR3 contains 16 residues. CDR1 is SQVTM and CDR2 is ANQGSEA in the germline V gene. The chain's CDR3 is CSVETAVAIGSYEQYF.

The chain carries TRBV20-1 and TRBJ2-2; the D call from TCRdb, TRBD2, cannot be confirmed without DNA. This CDR3 is 14 amino acids long. Germline values: CDR1 DFQATT, CDR2 SNEGSKA (reference sequence). The CDR3: CSAELGANTGELFF.

The CDR3 loop reads CASSVGEGGFPQHF. This rearrangement joins TRBV9 to TRBJ1-5. This CDR3 is 14 amino acids long. Germline CDR1 is SGDLS and CDR2 is YYNGEE.

The V gene is TRBV7-2, the J gene TRBJ2-3; as DNA is missing, the TRBD2 call by TCRdb cannot be tested. Per germline, CDR1 SGHTA and CDR2 FQGNSA. The length of the CDR3 is 15 residues. The CDR3: CATIKREQGTDTQYF.

The chain has TRBV4-1 and TRBJ2-1; TCRdb's D gene call, TRBD2, goes unchecked for lack of DNA. CDR1 is MGHRA and CDR2 is YSYEKL in the germline V gene. The CDR3 loop spans 19 amino acids. CDR3 region: CASSQDIGFLAGGRVEQFF.

The chain employs TRBV10-2 and TRBJ1-1; TCRdb designates TRBD1, a call that cannot be tested without DNA. The CDR3 runs to 16 residues. Germline V gene sequence: CDR1 WSHSY, CDR2 SAAADI. The CDR3 reads CASSGSQGARSNEAFF.

The chain couples TRBV28 to TRBJ2-7; TCRdb calls TRBD1, which cannot be checked without DNA. This CDR3 is built from 12 residues. CDR1 and CDR2 (germline): MDHEN, SYDVKM. This CDR3 reads CASSPGPVEQYF.

The genes are TRBV4-3 and TRBJ2-2. The CDR3 runs 14 residues. In germline, CDR1 is LGHNA, CDR2 YSLEER. Here the CDR3 reads CASSRRPYTGELFF.

The V call is TRBV5-8, the J call TRBJ2-4. This CDR3 is 15 amino acids long. The germline V gene encodes CDR1 SGHTS and CDR2 YDEGEE. The CDR3 is CASSLEGVAKNIQYF. Looking up the rest from reference TRBV5-8 and TRBJ2-4 gives the full variable domain: EAGVTQSPTHLIKTRGQQATLRCSPISGHTSVYWYQQALGLGLQFLLWYDEGEERNRGNFPPRFSGRQFPNYSSELNVNALELEDSALYLCASSLEGVAKNIQYFGAGTRLSVL.

This sequence joins TRBV7-2 and TRBJ2-3. The CDR3 is 15 amino acids. CDR1 is SGHTA and CDR2 is FQGNSA in the germline V gene. This CDR3 is CASSSVAASTDTQYF. Full variable domain (rest looked up from reference TRBV7-2 and TRBJ2-3): GAGVSQSPSNKVTEKGKDVELRCDPISGHTALYWYRQSLGQGLEFLIYFQGNSAPDKSGLPSDRFSAERTGGSVSTLTIQRTQQEDSAVYLCASSSVAASTDTQYFGPGTRLTVL.

The V and J genes are TRBV9 and TRBJ2-1. Germline CDR1 is SGDLS and CDR2 is YYNGEE. The CDR3 sequence is 13 residues long. The CDR3 is CASSVASMDEQFF.

The chain uses TRBV20-1 and TRBJ1-2; TCRdb indicates TRBD1, and absent DNA this call remains unverified. Germline-derived CDR1 and CDR2 are DFQATT and SNEGSKA (reference sequence). The CDR3 is 12 amino acids. The CDR3 here is CSARGLGVGYTF.

The chain combines TRBV20-1 with TRBJ2-7; TCRdb lists TRBD1, though no DNA is available to test this call. The V gene's germline CDR1 is DFQATT and CDR2 SNEGSKA (reference sequence). The CDR3 totals 14 residues. CDR3 region: CSARTGQGFYEQYF.

This chain connects TRBV7-6 to TRBJ2-5; TCRdb's D gene call, TRBD2, goes unchecked for lack of DNA. The germline CDR1 and CDR2 sequences are SGHVS and FNYEAQ. The CDR3 runs 15 residues. This chain's CDR3 is CASSPQRVAQETQYF.

The chain couples TRBV25-1 to TRBJ1-1. The CDR3 length is 15 residues. CDR1 is MGHDK, CDR2 SYGVNS, per germline. CDR3 protein: CASSAAQGGNTEAFF.

The chain is built from TRBV20-1 and TRBJ1-2; TCRdb lists TRBD1, though no DNA is available to test this call. Germline V CDR1 and CDR2: DFQATT, SNEGSKA (reference sequence). The CDR3 length is 12 residues. CDR3 sequence: CSAFPPQEVYTF.